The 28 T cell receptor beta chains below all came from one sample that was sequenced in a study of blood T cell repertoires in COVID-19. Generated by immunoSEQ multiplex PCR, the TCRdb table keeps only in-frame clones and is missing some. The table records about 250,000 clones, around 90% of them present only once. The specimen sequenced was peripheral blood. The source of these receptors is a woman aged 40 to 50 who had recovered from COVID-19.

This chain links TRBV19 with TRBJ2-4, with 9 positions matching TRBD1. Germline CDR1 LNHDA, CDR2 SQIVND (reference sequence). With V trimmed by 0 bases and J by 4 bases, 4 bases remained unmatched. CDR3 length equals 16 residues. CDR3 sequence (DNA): TGTGCCAGTAGTATAGATCTGGGACAGGGAAAAAACATTCAGTACTTC. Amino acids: CASSIDLGQGKNIQYF. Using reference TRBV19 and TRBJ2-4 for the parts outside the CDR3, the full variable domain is DGGITQSPKYLFRKEGQNVTLSCEQNLNHDAMYWYRQDPGQGLRLIYYSQIVNDFQKGDIAEGYSVSREKKESFPLTVTSAQKNPTAFYLCASSIDLGQGKNIQYFGAGTRLSVL.

Written as DNA, the CDR3 is TGTGCCAGCAGCACCGGACAGGGGGTGGTTTCACCCCTCCACTTT. Translating gives CASSTGQGVVSPLHF. The chain carries TRBV2 and TRBJ1-6, with 10 nucleotides matching TRBD1. V lost 6 bases and J lost 9; bases outside the gene matches: 8. The germline V gene has CDR1 SNHLY and CDR2 FYNNEI. CDR3 length: 15 amino acids.

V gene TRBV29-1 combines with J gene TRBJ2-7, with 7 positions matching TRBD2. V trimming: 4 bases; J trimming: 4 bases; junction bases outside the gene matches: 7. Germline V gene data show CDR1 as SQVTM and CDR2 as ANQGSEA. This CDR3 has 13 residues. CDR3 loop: CSVVSGTDYEQYF. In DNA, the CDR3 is TGCAGCGTTGTCAGCGGGACGGATTACGAGCAGTACTTC.

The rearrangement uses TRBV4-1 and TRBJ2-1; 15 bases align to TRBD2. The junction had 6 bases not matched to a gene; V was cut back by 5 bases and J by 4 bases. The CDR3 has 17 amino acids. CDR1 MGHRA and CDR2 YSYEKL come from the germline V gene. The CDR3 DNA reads TGCGCCAGCAGCGCAAGGGGGACTAGCGGGAGGTACAATGAGCAGTTCTTC. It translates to CASSARGTSGRYNEQFF.

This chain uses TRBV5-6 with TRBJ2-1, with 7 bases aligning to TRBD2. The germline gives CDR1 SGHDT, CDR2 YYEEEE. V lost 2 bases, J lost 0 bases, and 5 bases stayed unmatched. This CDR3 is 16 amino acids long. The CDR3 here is CASSLPSGLSYNEQFF. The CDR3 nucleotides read TGTGCCAGCAGCTTACCTAGCGGACTCTCCTACAATGAGCAGTTCTTC.

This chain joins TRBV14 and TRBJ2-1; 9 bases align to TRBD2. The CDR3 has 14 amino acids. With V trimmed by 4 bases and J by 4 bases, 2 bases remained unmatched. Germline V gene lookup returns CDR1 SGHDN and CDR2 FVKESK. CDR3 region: CASSLAGVYNEQFF. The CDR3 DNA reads TGTGCCAGCAGCCTAGCGGGAGTGTACAATGAGCAGTTCTTC.

In nucleotides, the CDR3 is TGTGCCACCAGTGTAGGGACCGGACAGGGGCACACCGGGGAGCTGTTTTTT. It is translated as CATSVGTGQGHTGELFF. The V gene is TRBV24-1, the J gene TRBJ2-2; TRBD1 matches at 9 bases. The junction had 9 bases not matched to a gene; V was cut back by 5 bases and J by 3 bases. The CDR3 is 17 residues long. CDR1 is KGHDR, CDR2 SFDVKD, per germline.

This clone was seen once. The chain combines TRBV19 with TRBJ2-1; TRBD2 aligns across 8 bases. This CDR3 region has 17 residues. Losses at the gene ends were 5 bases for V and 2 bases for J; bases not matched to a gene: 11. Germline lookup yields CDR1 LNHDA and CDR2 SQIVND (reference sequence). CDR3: CASSGDKAGVPYNEQFF. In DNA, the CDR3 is TGTGCCAGTAGTGGGGACAAAGCGGGAGTTCCCTACAATGAGCAGTTCTTC. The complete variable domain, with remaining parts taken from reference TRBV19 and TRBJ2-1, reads DGGITQSPKYLFRKEGQNVTLSCEQNLNHDAMYWYRQDPGQGLRLIYYSQIVNDFQKGDIAEGYSVSREKKESFPLTVTSAQKNPTAFYLCASSGDKAGVPYNEQFFGPGTRLTVL.

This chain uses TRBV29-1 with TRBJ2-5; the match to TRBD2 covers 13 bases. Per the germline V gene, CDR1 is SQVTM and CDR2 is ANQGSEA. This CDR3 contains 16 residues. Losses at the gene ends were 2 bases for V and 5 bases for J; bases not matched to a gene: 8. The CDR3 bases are TGCAGCGTTGAAAGCCCAGGACTAGCGGGAGCTGAGACCCAGTACTTC. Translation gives CSVESPGLAGAETQYF. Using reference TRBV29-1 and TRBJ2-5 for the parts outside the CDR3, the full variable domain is SAVISQKPSRDICQRGTSLTIQCQVDSQVTMMFWYRQQPGQSLTLIATANQGSEATYESGFVIDKFPISRPNLTFSTLTVSNMSPEDSSIYLCSVESPGLAGAETQYFGPGTRLLVL.

The CDR3 region is CASRTGGYQPQHF. In DNA form, the CDR3 reads TGTGCCAGCCGGACAGGGGGCTATCAGCCCCAGCATTTT. V usage is TRBV28 and J usage is TRBJ1-5; 11 bases match TRBD1. This CDR3 has 13 residues. Germline-derived CDR1 and CDR2 are MDHEN and SYDVKM. Trimming took 8 bases from V and 5 from J; bases not matched to a gene: 2.

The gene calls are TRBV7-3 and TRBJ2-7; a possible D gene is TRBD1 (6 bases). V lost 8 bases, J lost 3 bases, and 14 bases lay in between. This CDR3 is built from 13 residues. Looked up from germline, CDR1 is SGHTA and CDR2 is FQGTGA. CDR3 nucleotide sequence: TGTGCCAGCTCGAGGGGGTTGGGCTACGAGCAGTACTTC. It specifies CASSRGLGYEQYF.

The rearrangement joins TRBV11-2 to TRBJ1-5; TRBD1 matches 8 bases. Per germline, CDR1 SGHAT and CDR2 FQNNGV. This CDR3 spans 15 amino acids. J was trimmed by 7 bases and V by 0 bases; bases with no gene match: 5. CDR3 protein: CASSLDTGGGQPQHF. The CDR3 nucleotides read TGTGCCAGCAGCTTAGATACAGGGGGGGGACAGCCCCAGCATTTT.

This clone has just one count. The CDR3 protein is CASSAEVVAHEQYF. The CDR3 DNA reads as TGTGCCAGCAGCGCGGAGGTCGTAGCGCACGAGCAGTACTTC. The chain employs TRBV9 and TRBJ2-7; possibly TRBD2 for D (5 bases). Germline V lookup: CDR1 SGDLS, CDR2 YYNGEE. The CDR3 sequence is 14 residues long. With 3 bases removed from V and 5 bases from J, the gap between germline ends came to 15 bases. Looking up the rest from reference TRBV9 and TRBJ2-7 gives the full variable domain: DSGVTQTPKHLITATGQRVTLRCSPRSGDLSVYWYQQSLDQGLQFLIQYYNGEERAKGNILERFSAQQFPDLHSELNLSSLELGDSALYFCASSAEVVAHEQYFGPGTRLTVT.

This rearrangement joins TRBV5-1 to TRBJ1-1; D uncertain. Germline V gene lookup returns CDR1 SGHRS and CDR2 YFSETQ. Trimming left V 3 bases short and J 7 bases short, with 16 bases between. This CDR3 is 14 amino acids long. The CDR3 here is CASSSERAQGEAFF. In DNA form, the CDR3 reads TGCGCCAGCAGCTCCGAGCGGGCACAAGGTGAAGCTTTCTTT.

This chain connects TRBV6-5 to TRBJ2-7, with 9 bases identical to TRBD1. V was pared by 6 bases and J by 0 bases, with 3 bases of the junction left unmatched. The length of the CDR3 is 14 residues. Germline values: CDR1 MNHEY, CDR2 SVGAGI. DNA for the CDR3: TGTGCCAGCAGCGAGACAGGGGGCTCCTACGAGCAGTACTTC. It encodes CASSETGGSYEQYF.

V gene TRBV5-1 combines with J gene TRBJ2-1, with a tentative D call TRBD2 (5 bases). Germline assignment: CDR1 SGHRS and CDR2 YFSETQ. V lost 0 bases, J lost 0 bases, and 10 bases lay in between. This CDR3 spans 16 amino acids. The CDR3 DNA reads TGCGCCAGCAGCTTGGGTCTGGGGAGCTCCTACAATGAGCAGTTCTTC. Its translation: CASSLGLGSSYNEQFF.

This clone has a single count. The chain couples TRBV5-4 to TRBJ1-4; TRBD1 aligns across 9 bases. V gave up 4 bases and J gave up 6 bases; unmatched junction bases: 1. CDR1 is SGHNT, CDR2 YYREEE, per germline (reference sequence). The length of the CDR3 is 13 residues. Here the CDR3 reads CASSRQGDEKLFF. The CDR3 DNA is TGTGCCAGCAGCCGACAGGGGGATGAAAAACTGTTTTTT.

DNA for the CDR3: TGTGCCAGCAGCAAAGCGACAGGTACGTCCTACGAGCAGTACTTC. Its translation is CASSKATGTSYEQYF. The chain is built from TRBV11-3 and TRBJ2-7; the D gene is possibly TRBD1 (6 bases). V was pared by 5 bases and J by 1 base, with 15 bases between. The germline CDR1 and CDR2 sequences are SGHNT and YENEEA. The CDR3 is 15 amino acids.

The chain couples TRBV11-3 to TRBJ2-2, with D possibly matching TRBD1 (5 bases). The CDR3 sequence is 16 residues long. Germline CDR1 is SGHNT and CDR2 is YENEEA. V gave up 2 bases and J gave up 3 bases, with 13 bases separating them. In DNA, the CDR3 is TGTGCCAGCAGCTTAAGGGGCGGCGGTGACACCGGGGAGCTGTTTTTT. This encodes CASSLRGGGDTGELFF.

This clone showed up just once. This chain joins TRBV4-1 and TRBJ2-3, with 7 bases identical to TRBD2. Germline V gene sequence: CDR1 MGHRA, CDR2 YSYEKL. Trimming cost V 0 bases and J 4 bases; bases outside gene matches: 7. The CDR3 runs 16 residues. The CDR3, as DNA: TGCGCCAGCAGCCAAGAAGGGAGGGCCTGGGCAGATACGCAGTATTTT. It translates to CASSQEGRAWADTQYF.

Written as DNA, the CDR3 is TGTGCCAGCAGTTACTCGACCGACGGAGCCTACGAGCAGTACTTC. As protein: CASSYSTDGAYEQYF. The chain has TRBV6-5 and TRBJ2-7; no clear D gene. This CDR3 spans 15 amino acids. Germline CDR1 and CDR2: MNHEY and SVGAGI. Trimming took 0 bases from V and 2 from J, leaving 11 bases between them.

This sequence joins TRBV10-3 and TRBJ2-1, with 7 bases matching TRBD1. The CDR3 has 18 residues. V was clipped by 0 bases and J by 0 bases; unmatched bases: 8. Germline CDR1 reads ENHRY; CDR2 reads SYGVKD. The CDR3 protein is CAISESPTGKSSYNEQFF. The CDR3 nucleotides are TGTGCCATCAGTGAGTCCCCGACAGGGAAGAGCTCCTACAATGAGCAGTTCTTC.

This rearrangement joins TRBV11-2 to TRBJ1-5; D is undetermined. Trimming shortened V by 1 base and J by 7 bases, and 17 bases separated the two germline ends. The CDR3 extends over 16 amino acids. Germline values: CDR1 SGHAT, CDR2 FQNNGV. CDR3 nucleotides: TGTGCCAGCAGCTTAGTACGTTTTGTGGCGGGCCAGCCCCAGCATTTT. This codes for CASSLVRFVAGQPQHF.

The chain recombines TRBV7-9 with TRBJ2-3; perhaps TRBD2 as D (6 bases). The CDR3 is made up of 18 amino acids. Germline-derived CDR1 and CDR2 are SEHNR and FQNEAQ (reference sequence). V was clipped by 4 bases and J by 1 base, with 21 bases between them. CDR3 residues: CASSSTRFDGGGTDTQYF. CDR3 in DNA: TGTGCCAGCAGCTCGACTCGGTTTGACGGGGGAGGCACAGATACGCAGTATTTT.

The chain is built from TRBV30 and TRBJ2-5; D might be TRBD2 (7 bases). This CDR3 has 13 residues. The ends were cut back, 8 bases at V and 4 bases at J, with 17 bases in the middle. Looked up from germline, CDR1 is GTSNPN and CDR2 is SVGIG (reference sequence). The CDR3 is CAKSGGGGETQYF. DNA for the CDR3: TGTGCCAAGTCTGGGGGAGGGGGAGAGACCCAGTACTTC.

This CDR3 reads CASSHQTSGRAVNEQFF. The CDR3 bases are TGTGCCAGCAGTCATCAAACTAGCGGGAGGGCCGTGAATGAGCAGTTCTTC. The chain joins TRBV28 to TRBJ2-1, with TRBD2 matching 13 bases. Per the germline V gene, CDR1 is MDHEN and CDR2 is SYDVKM. The trim removed 5 bases at V and 7 bases at J, leaving 11 bases unmatched. The CDR3 runs to 17 residues.

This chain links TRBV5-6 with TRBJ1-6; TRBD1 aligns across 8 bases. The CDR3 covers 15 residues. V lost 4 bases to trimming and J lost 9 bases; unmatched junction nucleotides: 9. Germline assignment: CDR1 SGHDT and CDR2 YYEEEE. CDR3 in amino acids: CASSALDRDVSPLHF. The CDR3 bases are TGTGCCAGCAGCGCACTGGACAGGGACGTTTCACCCCTCCACTTT.

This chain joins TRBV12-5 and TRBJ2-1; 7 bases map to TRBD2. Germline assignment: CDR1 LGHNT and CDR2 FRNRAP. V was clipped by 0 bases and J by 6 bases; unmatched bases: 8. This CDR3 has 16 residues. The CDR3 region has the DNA TGTGCTAGTGGTTTGGTACTGGGCGGGAGCCGCAATGAGCAGTTCTTC. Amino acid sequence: CASGLVLGGSRNEQFF.